This TCR beta chain came from a study of early T cells in non-severe SARS-CoV-2 infection. Study-wide context: The authors sequenced bulk RNA from unsorted whole blood, leaving chains unpaired. Study-level results: In VDJdb matching, anti-spike CD8 responses were favored while private and CD4 specificities went missing.

In the case of this clonotype: Its antigen is currently unknown.

In germline, CDR1 is MNHEY, CDR2 SVGEGT. CDR3 length: 16 amino acids. Trimming left V 4 bases short and J 6 bases short, with 20 bases between. Researchers tagged individual cDNA molecules with unique molecular identifiers. TCRdb independently ran MiXCR on the 5' RACE reads; one entry per CDR3 protein. The profile covers 70,000 to 90,000 distinct CDR3 sequences, with approximately 15% appearing a single time and approximately 6% taken by the ten largest. The rearrangement uses TRBV6-2 or TRBV6-3 and TRBJ2-3; tentative D call: TRBD2 (6 bases). The receptor was derived from an adult who was a healthcare worker with PCR-confirmed SARS-CoV-2 infection or an uninfected control (not recorded which). The sequenced sample was whole blood. CDR3 amino acids: CASSLPGLHLVDTQYF. The CDR3, as DNA: TGTGCCAGCAGTTTACCGGGACTCCATTTAGTGGATACGCAGTATTTT.